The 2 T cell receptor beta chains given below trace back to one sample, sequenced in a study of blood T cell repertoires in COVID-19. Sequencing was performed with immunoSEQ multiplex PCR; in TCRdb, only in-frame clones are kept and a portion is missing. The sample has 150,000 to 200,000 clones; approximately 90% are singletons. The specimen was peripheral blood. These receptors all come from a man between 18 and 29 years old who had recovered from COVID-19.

The chain's CDR3 is CASSSTDVYGYTF. The DNA of the CDR3 is TGTGCCAGCAGTTCTACAGACGTCTATGGCTACACCTTC. The chain carries TRBV6-5 and TRBJ1-2; D remains unclear. Deletions cut 4 bases from V and 4 bases from J, with 10 bases between. This CDR3 is built from 13 residues. Germline V gene sequence: CDR1 MNHEY, CDR2 SVGAGI.

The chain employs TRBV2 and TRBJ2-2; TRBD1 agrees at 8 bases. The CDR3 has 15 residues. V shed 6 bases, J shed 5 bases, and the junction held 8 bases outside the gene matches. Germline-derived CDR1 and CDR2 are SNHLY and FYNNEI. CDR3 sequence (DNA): TGTGCCAGCAGAGTTGACAGGGGAAGAACCGGGGAGCTGTTTTTT. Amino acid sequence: CASRVDRGRTGELFF.